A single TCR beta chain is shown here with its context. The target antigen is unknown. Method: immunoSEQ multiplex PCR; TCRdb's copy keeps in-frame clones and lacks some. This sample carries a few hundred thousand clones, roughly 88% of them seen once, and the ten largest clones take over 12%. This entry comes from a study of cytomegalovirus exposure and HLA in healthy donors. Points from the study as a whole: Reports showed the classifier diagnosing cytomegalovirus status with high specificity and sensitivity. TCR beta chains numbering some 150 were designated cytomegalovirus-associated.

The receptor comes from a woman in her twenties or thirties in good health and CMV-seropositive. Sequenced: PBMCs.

In nucleotides, the CDR3 is TGTGCCAGCAGCCTAATTGCAAGCACAGATACGCAGTATTTT. Amino acid sequence: CASSLIASTDTQYF. The chain carries TRBV7-3 and TRBJ2-3, with D unclear. Trimming removed 5 bases from V and 0 bases from J, with 9 bases in between. Germline V gives CDR1 SGHTA, CDR2 FQGTGA. The CDR3 covers 14 residues.